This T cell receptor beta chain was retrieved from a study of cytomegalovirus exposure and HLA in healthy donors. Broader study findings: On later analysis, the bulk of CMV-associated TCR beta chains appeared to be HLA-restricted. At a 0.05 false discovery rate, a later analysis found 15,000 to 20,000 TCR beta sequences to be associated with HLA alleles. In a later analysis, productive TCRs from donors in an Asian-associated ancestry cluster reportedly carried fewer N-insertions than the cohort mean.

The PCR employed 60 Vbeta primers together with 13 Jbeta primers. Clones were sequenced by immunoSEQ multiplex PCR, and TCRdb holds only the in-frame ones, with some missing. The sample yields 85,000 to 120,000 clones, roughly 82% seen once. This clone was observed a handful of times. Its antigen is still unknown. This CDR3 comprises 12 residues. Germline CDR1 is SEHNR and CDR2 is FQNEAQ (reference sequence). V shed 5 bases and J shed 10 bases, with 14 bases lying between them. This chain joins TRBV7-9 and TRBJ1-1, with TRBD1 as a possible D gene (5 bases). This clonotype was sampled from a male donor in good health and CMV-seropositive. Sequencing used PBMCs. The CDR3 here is CASSGGGERAFF. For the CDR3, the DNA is TGTGCCAGCAGCGGTGGGGGGGAACGAGCTTTCTTT.